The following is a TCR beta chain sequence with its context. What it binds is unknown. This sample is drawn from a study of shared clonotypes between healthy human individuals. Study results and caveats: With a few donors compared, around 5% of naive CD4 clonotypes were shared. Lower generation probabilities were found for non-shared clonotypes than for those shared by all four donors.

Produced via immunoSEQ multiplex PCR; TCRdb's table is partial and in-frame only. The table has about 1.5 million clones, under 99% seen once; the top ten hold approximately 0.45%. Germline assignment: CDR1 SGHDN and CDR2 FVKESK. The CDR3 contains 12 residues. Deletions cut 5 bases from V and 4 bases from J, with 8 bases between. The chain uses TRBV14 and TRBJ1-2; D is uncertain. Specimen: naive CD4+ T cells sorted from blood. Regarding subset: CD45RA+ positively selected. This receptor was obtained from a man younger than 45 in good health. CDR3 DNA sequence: TGTGCCAGCAGCAAGGAGTTCTATGGCTACACCTTC. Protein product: CASSKEFYGYTF.